This TCR beta chain is from a study of CD8+ T cells in alopecia areata listed by TCRdb under 2018. Study-wide context: The treated patients took part in an open-label pilot trial in which moderate-to-severe alopecia areata was treated with oral tofacitinib at 5 to 10 mg twice daily. Human TCRbeta sequencing covered scalp tissue and sorted CD4+ and CD8+ peripheral blood T cells from patchy and totalis/universalis alopecia areata patients and healthy controls. Amplification of TCRbeta CDR3 regions was done by immunoSEQ multiplex PCR using 35 Vbeta forward primers and 13 Jbeta reverse primers. Tofacitinib-treated patients had biopsies at baseline and at 4 and 24 weeks of treatment, with a later scalp biopsy in several patients. Patients received tofacitinib for 6 to 18 months and were then followed off drug for 6 months to check for delayed response and recurrence. RNA was obtained with the PAXgene miRNA kit for fixed scalp, the miRNeasy kit for PBMCs, and the RNeasy kit for mouse skin. In treated patients, disease severity was measured using the SALT score, which gives the percentage of scalp surface area affected. Clonality in the scalp was compared among normal scalp (n=4), patchy alopecia areata scalp (n=8), and alopecia totalis/universalis scalp (n=8). In both human patients and the C3H/HeJ mouse model, the study applied high-throughput TCRbeta sequencing to look at T cell clonal expansion in alopecia areata.

Summary of the overall study and its limitations: Because the treated cohort was small and included a single nonresponder, larger studies are needed to assess links between baseline CD8+ expansion and response. Lesional scalp, especially in alopecia totalis/universalis, showed higher clonality and more expanded CD8+ clones than normal scalp, suggesting antigenic drive. Scalp TCR repertoire analysis is complicated because resident alphabeta T cells in normal human skin are also sequenced, whereas mouse skin is dominated by gammadelta T cells. With tofacitinib, both scalp clonality and the number of expanded CD8+ clones among the top 100 scalp clones went down significantly. Many expanded lesional clones were found to persist in scalp and blood during tofacitinib treatment, and relapse after treatment cessation may be partly explained by this persistence. Shared TCR sequences between patients were less evident than in mice, which may be partly attributable to HLA diversity in the patient population.

The CDR3 goes from the cysteine to the phenylalanine over 17 residues. CDR3 DNA only is kept here, 51 bases in frame from base 1. CDR1 and CDR2 (SEHNR, FQNEAQ) derive from the germline V gene (reference sequence). The trim is 5 bases for V and 0 bases for J, with a gap of 14 bases between the germline ends. Comments on this clone: This clone's antigen is unknown. Base qualities are not provided; no much larger clone lies one nucleotide away.

Libraries were constructed by the immunoSEQ multiplex PCR assay. For TCR sequencing, RNA was extracted from every sample and reverse transcribed into cDNA to serve as template. First-strand cDNA was synthesized using SuperScript III with a 2:1 mix of oligo-dT and random hexamers. A synthetic immune receptor repertoire was used to measure amplification bias, and any remaining bias was corrected computationally. Per the source publication's procedure: After raw reads were preprocessed to remove errors, the CDR3 was defined following IMGT conventions as running from the conserved cysteine to phenylalanine. Clonality was computed by normalizing Shannon entropy by log2 of the number of productive unique TCRs and subtracting the result from 1. Whether scalp clones were CD4 or CD8 was inferred by matching scalp TCRbeta sequences against CD4 and CD8 repertoires sorted from blood. Imported from immuneACCESS, the table was reduced by TCRdb to in-frame sequences with V and J called. These copies leave out some clones; in studies compared against another copy, an unresolved V gene accounts for under half, and the cause of the remainder is not known. V, J and clone size derive from that table, while D and trimming were established from the DNA sequence. In this sample the table shows approximately 180,000 clones, more than 50% of which occur a single time. The top ten clones comprise just over 1% of the sample.

The time point label for this specimen denotes: around 26 weeks on oral tofacitinib. Taken with the paper, the label for treatment or condition translates to: oral pan-JAK inhibitor, 5-10 mg twice daily. Lesional scalp punch biopsies and peripheral blood were collected from alopecia areata patients. PBMCs were isolated by density centrifugation and stained for CD3, CD4 and CD8, after which CD4+ and CD8+ T cells were sorted on a FACSAria. The V gene is TRBV7-9 and the J gene is TRBJ2-6; the D segment may tentatively be TRBD1 or TRBD2, each giving 5 matched bases. This clonotype was obtained from a human donor with alopecia areata. The starting material was CD4+ T cells sorted from blood, obtained at week 24, from a patient treated with tofacitinib. The CDR3 sequence is CASSPSGPSSGANVLTF. The bases read TGTGCCAGCAGCCCCTCGGGACCAAGCTCTGGGGCCAACGTCCTGACTTTC.